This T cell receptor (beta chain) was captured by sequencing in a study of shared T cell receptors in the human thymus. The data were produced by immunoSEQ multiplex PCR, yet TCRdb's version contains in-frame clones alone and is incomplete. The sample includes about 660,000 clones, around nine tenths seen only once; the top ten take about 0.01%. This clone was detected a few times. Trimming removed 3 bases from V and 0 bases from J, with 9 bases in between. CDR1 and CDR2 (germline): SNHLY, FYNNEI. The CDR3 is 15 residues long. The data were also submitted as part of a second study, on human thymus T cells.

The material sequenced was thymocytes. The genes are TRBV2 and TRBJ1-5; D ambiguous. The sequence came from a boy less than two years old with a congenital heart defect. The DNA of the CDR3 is TGTGCCAGCAGTGATAGCAAGAATAGCAATCAGCCCCAGCATTTT. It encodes CASSDSKNSNQPQHF.